This T cell receptor (beta chain) was identified during a study of blood T cell repertoires in COVID-19 (TCRdb year 2020). Context from the whole study: Samples from collaborators originated in the United States, Italy and Spain and spanned both the acute and convalescent phases of COVID-19. The material from the prospective study consisted of cDNA or gDNA derived from T cells, B-cell-depleted T cells, or PBMCs. Subjects who had been exposed to COVID-19, were actively infected with it, or had recovered from it provided the deeply sampled blood TCRbeta repertoires that made up the dataset. The repertoires were made available in a free public database intended to serve as a resource for research on the immune response to SARS-CoV-2. The samples were drawn from the first 160 participants of the ongoing ImmuneRACE study and from over a thousand subjects provided by 6 global collaborators. A de-identified subject ID, COVID-19 status, age in years and sex were almost always included in the sample metadata. Where HLA class I and class II types were available, the types were taken from metadata supplied by the sample provider, not from assay-based typing. Findings and caveats that apply to the study as a whole: The quantity of clinical and demographic metadata differed by source and by participant and was supplied without curation.

At one collaborating source in Seattle, patients were enrolled during active infection and were followed longitudinally through the course of disease. The collaborating institutions used their own protocols to collect whole blood in K2EDTA tubes. For TCRbeta analysis, collaborators shipped samples as frozen whole blood, isolated PBMCs, or DNA extracted from either of those sample types. From a lookup of the germline V gene, CDR1 and CDR2 are SGDLS and YYNGEE. V was cut back by 0 bases and J by 0 bases, leaving a gap of 13 bases between them. The CDR3 has 17 amino acids, counting the end cysteine and phenylalanine. Just the 51-base CDR3 DNA is kept, in frame starting at base 1. Concerning this clone itself: The target of this receptor is not known. Within one base of it there is no much larger clone, and no base qualities were kept.

The immunoSEQ Assay, a bias-controlled multiplex PCR, was used to amplify TCRbeta CDR3 regions from genomic DNA. Per the source publication's procedure: The number of nucleated cells in each sample was estimated from the amplification of reference gene primers within the assay. To quantify the absolute abundance of each unique TCRbeta CDR3 rearrangement, sequence reads were collapsed and filtered. For each sample, productive Simpson clonality was calculated as the square root of Simpson's diversity index over productive rearrangements. TCRdb stores this immuneACCESS table with in-frame sequences only. Part of the clones is absent; in the studies checked, under half of the shortfall reflects unresolved V genes, and no reason is known for the rest. Clone size and V and J calls were adopted from that table, with D and trimming inferred from the DNA. The sample data list about 200,000 clones, and 70% to 90% of these were observed just once. Of the sample, over 15% is held by the ten largest clones.

The sequence was obtained from a man aged 45-65 years with COVID-19, enrolled during active disease. The rearranged chain carries TRBV9 and TRBJ2-1, with a tentative D gene TRBD1 over 5 matching bases. Sequencing was carried out using peripheral blood. At the DNA level, the sequence is TGTGCCAGCAGCGTAGGAAGGGGCCCCACCTCCTACAATGAGCAGTTCTTC. This is translated as CASSVGRGPTSYNEQFF. Extended through the reference TRBV9 and TRBJ2-1 proteins, this CDR3 yields the full variable domain: DSGVTQTPKHLITATGQRVTLRCSPRSGDLSVYWYQQSLDQGLQFLIQYYNGEERAKGNILERFSAQQFPDLHSELNLSSLELGDSALYFCASSVGRGPTSYNEQFFGPGTRLTVL.